This TCR beta chain was identified in a study of T cells after yellow fever vaccination. A 5'RACE template-switching step, the method used to make TCR cDNA, added a universal primer site and UMIs. TCRdb redid the calling of the 5' RACE reads with MiXCR, one entry per CDR3 protein. This table has 20,000 to 25,000 distinct CDR3 sequences, roughly 5% appearing once. Study outcomes and limitations: In post-booster samples, most primary-vaccination clones reappeared (roughly 96% CD4, about 91% CD8).

This clonotype was detected ten times or more. From germline, CDR1 is SEHNR and CDR2 FQNEAQ (reference sequence). V lost 4 bases, J lost 0 bases, and 11 bases lay in between. The CDR3 extends over 15 amino acids. This clonotype originated in a man in his late teens or twenties who received the YFV17D yellow fever vaccine. The specimen comprised PBMCs, either bulk or a sorted T-cell subset (CD4+, CD8+, memory, or dextramer-sorted; not recorded which), sampled about 41 days after the first yellow fever vaccination. The chain carries TRBV7-9 and TRBJ2-3, with D perhaps TRBD2 (6 bases). DNA of the CDR3: TGTGCCAGCAGCTCATTAGCGGAGAGCACAGATACGCAGTATTTT. It codes for CASSSLAESTDTQYF.